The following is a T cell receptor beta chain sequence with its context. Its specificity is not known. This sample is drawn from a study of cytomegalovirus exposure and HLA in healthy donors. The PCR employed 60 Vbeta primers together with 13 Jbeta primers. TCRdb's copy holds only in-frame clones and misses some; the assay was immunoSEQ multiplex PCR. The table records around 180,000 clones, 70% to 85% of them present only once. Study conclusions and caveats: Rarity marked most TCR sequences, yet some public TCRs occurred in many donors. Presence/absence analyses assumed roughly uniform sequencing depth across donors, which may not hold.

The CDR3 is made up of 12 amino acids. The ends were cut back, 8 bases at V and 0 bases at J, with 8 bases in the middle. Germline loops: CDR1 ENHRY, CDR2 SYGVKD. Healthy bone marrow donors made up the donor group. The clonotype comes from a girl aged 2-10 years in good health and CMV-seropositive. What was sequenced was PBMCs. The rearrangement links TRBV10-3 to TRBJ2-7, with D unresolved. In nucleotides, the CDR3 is TGTGCCATCCGGCAGGCCTCCTACGAGCAGTACTTC. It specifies CAIRQASYEQYF.